This TCR beta chain was identified during a study of cytomegalovirus exposure and HLA in healthy donors. Study details: Of a few hundred genotyped donors, 81% grouped in the Caucasian-associated ancestry cluster. General study findings and limits: For most TCR sequences rarity was the rule, although some public TCRs occurred in many donors.

Comment on this clone: Its cognate antigen is unknown.

Germline CDR1 is SQVTM and CDR2 is ANQGSEA. J was trimmed by 3 bases and V by 5 bases; bases with no gene match: 11. CDR3 size: 16 residues. PCR used 60 Vbeta primers and 13 Jbeta primers. Assay: immunoSEQ multiplex PCR; the TCRdb copy retains only in-frame clones and omits some. The sample consists of 90,000 to 120,000 clones, roughly 80% of them appearing once. This sequence originates from a man aged 25 to 40 in good health and CMV-seronegative. The chain recombines TRBV29-1 with TRBJ2-3; 10 bases are shared with TRBD1. Sequenced sample: PBMCs. In DNA, the CDR3 is TGCAGCGTTCCCATAACGCGGGACAGGGGAACAGATACGCAGTATTTT. Encoded protein: CSVPITRDRGTDTQYF.